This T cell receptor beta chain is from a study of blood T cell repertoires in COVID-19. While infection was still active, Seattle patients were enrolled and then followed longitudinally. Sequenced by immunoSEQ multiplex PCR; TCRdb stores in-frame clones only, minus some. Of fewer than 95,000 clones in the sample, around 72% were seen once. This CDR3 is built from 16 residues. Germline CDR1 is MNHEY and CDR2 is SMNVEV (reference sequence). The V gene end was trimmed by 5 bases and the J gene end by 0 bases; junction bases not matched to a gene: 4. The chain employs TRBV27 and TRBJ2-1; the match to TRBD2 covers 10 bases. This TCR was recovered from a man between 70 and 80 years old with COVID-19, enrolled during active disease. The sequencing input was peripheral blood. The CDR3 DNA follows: TGTGCCAGCAGTCCCCCTAGCGGGAGCTCCTACAATGAGCAGTTCTTC. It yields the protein CASSPPSGSSYNEQFF.